The 27 T cell receptor beta chains below come from one sample, sequenced in a study of shared clonotypes between healthy human individuals. Profiling relied on immunoSEQ multiplex PCR, and the TCRdb table lists in-frame clones only, not all of them. Of some 680,000 clones listed, less than 80% are singletons. Sequences were obtained from memory CD4+ T cells sorted from blood. Specified subset: CD45RA-negative fraction. The receptors come from a woman in her 30s in good health.

The chain recombines TRBV15 with TRBJ2-1, with D possibly being TRBD2 (5 bases). Germline values: CDR1 LNHNV, CDR2 YYDKDF (reference sequence). This CDR3 is built from 15 residues. The V end was cut by 2 bases, the J end by 0 bases, with 8 bases between. The CDR3 DNA is TGTGCCACCAGCAGACCGGGGAGCTCCTACAATGAGCAGTTCTTC. The encoded protein is CATSRPGSSYNEQFF.

The chain has TRBV19 and TRBJ1-5, with 7 bases matching TRBD1. There are 13 residues in the CDR3. Germline CDR1 LNHDA, CDR2 SQIVND (reference sequence). The J segment lost 3 bases and the V segment lost 9 bases, leaving 5 bases of the junction unmatched. The DNA for the CDR3 is TGTGCCAGCCGACAGGGTACCAATCAGCCCCAGCATTTT. Its translation: CASRQGTNQPQHF.

This clone was picked up one time. The chain carries TRBV28 and TRBJ2-5, with 8 nucleotides matching TRBD1. Judging by the DNA end, TRBJ2-7 fits better; the J call may be wrong. The germline V gene encodes CDR1 MDHEN and CDR2 SYDVKM. The CDR3 runs 14 residues. CDR3 nucleotides: TGTGCCAGCAGTCCGACAGGGGCCTTGTCCGAGCAGTACTTC. Encoded protein: CASSPTGALSEQYF.

The chain couples TRBV11-1 to TRBJ2-6; 8 bases are a match to TRBD2. This CDR3 contains 19 residues. From germline, CDR1 is SGHAT and CDR2 FQDESV (reference sequence). The junction had 12 bases not matched to a gene; V was cut back by 5 bases and J by 0 bases. The CDR3 DNA is TGTGCCAGCAGCCCCACCCGACTAGCGATAGGCTCTGGGGCCAACGTCCTGACTTTC. As protein: CASSPTRLAIGSGANVLTF. Combining the CDR3 with reference TRBV11-1 and TRBJ2-6 gives the whole variable domain EAEVAQSPRYKITEKSQAVAFWCDPISGHATLYWYRQILGQGPELLVQFQDESVVDDSQLPKDRFSAERLKGVDSTLKIQPAELGDSAMYLCASSPTRLAIGSGANVLTFGAGSRLTVL.

This clone was recorded many times. The genes are TRBV28 and TRBJ2-3, with 13 bases matching TRBD2. V shed 6 bases and J 9 bases; nucleotides not matched to a gene: 9. Germline values: CDR1 MDHEN, CDR2 SYDVKM. The CDR3 is 15 residues long. The CDR3 coding sequence is TGTGCCAGCAGGTTGGGGGTGGGACTAGCGGGAACGCAGTATTTT. It specifies CASRLGVGLAGTQYF.

The chain has TRBV5-1 and TRBJ2-3, with D uncertain. Germline loops: CDR1 SGHRS, CDR2 YFSETQ. Deletions cut 2 bases from V and 0 bases from J, with 10 bases between. The CDR3 length is 15 residues. The CDR3 sequence is CASSFDWDSTDTQYF. The CDR3 DNA sequence: TGCGCCAGCAGCTTTGATTGGGATAGCACAGATACGCAGTATTTT.

The chain joins TRBV21-1 to TRBJ2-7; the table names TRBD1, a call not compared with the DNA. TRBV21-1 is reported as a pseudogene. This CDR3 contains 16 residues. The chain's CDR3 is CASSKMGTGSVNEQYF. DNA of the CDR3: TGTGCCAGCAGCAAAATGGGGACAGGGAGCGTGAACGAGCAGTACTTC.

The rearrangement links TRBV13 to TRBJ2-5; 8 nucleotides align to TRBD2. The junction had 7 bases not matched to a gene; V was cut back by 8 bases and J by 5 bases. Germline CDR1 reads PRHDT; CDR2 reads FYEKMQ (reference sequence). This CDR3 comprises 13 residues. CDR3 region: CASGSGMGETQYF. In DNA, the CDR3 is TGTGCCAGCGGTAGCGGGATGGGGGAGACCCAGTACTTC.

The chain uses TRBV19 and TRBJ1-4, with D unclear. Germline CDR1 LNHDA, CDR2 SQIVND (reference sequence). V lost 6 bases, J lost 5 bases, and 16 bases lay in between. This CDR3 spans 15 amino acids. This CDR3 is CASRGRRAENEKLFF. CDR3 coding DNA: TGTGCCAGTAGGGGAAGACGGGCGGAAAATGAAAAACTGTTTTTT. Full variable domain (remainder filled in from reference TRBV19 and TRBJ1-4): DGGITQSPKYLFRKEGQNVTLSCEQNLNHDAMYWYRQDPGQGLRLIYYSQIVNDFQKGDIAEGYSVSREKKESFPLTVTSAQKNPTAFYLCASRGRRAENEKLFFGSGTQLSVL.

The chain joins TRBV5-1 to TRBJ2-7; 13 bases are shared with TRBD2. Unmatched junction bases numbered 9, after V lost 4 bases and J lost 2 bases. The CDR3 has 17 residues. CDR1 and CDR2 from the germline V gene are SGHRS and YFSETQ. The CDR3 DNA follows: TGCGCCAGCAGCCAAGAGACGGGGACTAGCGGGACCTACGAGCAGTACTTC. Translation: CASSQETGTSGTYEQYF.

Notes on this clone: The sample has other DNA sequences that encode this CDR3 too. V gene TRBV28 combines with J gene TRBJ1-5; no clear D. Germline lookup yields CDR1 MDHEN and CDR2 SYDVKM. CDR3 size: 14 residues. The V end was cut by 2 bases, the J end by 4 bases, with 9 bases between. DNA of the CDR3: TGTGCCAGCAGTTTAGGGCAGAGTAATCAGCCCCAGCATTTT. Its protein is CASSLGQSNQPQHF.

The genes are TRBV19 and TRBJ1-3; TRBD1 is a possible D gene (5 bases). The CDR3 consists of 14 residues. CDR1 LNHDA and CDR2 SQIVND come from the germline V gene (reference sequence). V was cut by 6 bases and J by 0 bases, with 9 bases left in between. This CDR3 reads CASRRQSSGNTIYF. CDR3 DNA sequence: TGTGCCAGTAGAAGACAGAGCTCTGGAAACACCATATATTTT.

This clone was recorded a few times. The gene calls are TRBV27 and TRBJ1-4; 9 nucleotides match TRBD1. Per germline, CDR1 MNHEY and CDR2 SMNVEV (reference sequence). V shed 6 bases and J 7 bases; nucleotides not matched to a gene: 3. The CDR3 runs to 13 residues. The CDR3 sequence: CASSNRGREKLFF. The CDR3 coding sequence is TGTGCCAGCAGCAACAGGGGGCGTGAAAAACTGTTTTTT.

J is TRBJ1-2 and V is TRBV7-2, with TRBD1 matching 12 bases. This CDR3 has 16 residues. CDR1 is SGHTA and CDR2 is FQGNSA in the germline V gene. Unmatched junction bases numbered 11, after V lost 5 bases and J lost 7 bases. CDR3 DNA: TGTGCCAGCAGCCGGCCACCGGGACAGGGGGCGCGTGGCTACACCTTC. Translated: CASSRPPGQGARGYTF.

The V and J genes are TRBV11-2 and TRBJ2-2; 10 positions agree with TRBD1. V lost 5 bases, J lost 6 bases, and 9 bases stayed unmatched. Germline lookup yields CDR1 SGHAT and CDR2 FQNNGV. CDR3 size: 16 residues. The CDR3 DNA follows: TGTGCCAGCAGCATCCGGGACAGGGGTTTCCCCGGGGAGCTGTTTTTT. Residues: CASSIRDRGFPGELFF.

In its sample, this clone was seen many times. The chain is built from TRBV10-2 and TRBJ2-3; the D is unclear. V lost 0 bases and J lost 3, with 7 bases in between. CDR1 WSHSY and CDR2 SAAADI come from the germline V gene. The CDR3 covers 14 residues. The CDR3 sequence is CASSESAVTDTQYF. The CDR3 DNA sequence: TGCGCCAGCAGTGAGTCGGCCGTTACAGATACGCAGTATTTT.

A remark on this clone: Since a much larger clone is just one base distant, this may be a read error. Within the sample, other DNA sequences also encode this same CDR3. V is TRBV6-1 and J is TRBJ2-1; no reliable D call. Trimming shortened V by 8 bases and J by 3 bases, and 11 bases separated the two germline ends. Germline lookup yields CDR1 MNHNS and CDR2 SASEGT. This CDR3 is 13 amino acids long. The CDR3 loop is CASGTLVYNEQFF. DNA of the CDR3: TGTGCCAGCGGCACATTGGTCTACAATGAGCAGTTCTTC.

The chain uses TRBV6-6 and TRBJ2-7; 7 bases align to TRBD2. Germline lookup yields CDR1 MNHNY and CDR2 SVGAGI (reference sequence). The junction had 2 bases not matched to a gene; V was cut back by 8 bases and J by 4 bases. CDR3 size: 11 residues. CDR3 loop: CASSGGYEQYF. The CDR3 region has the DNA TGTGCCAGCTCGGGGGGATACGAGCAGTACTTC.

The V call is TRBV15, the J call TRBJ1-5, with TRBD1 identical over 10 bases. Trimming cost V 4 bases and J 2 bases; bases outside gene matches: 8. CDR1 is LNHNV, CDR2 YYDKDF, per germline (reference sequence). CDR3 length: 17 amino acids. CDR3 sequence (DNA): TGTGCCACCAGCACCGGATCCGGGACAGGGGGCAATCAGCCCCAGCATTTT. Translating gives CATSTGSGTGGNQPQHF. The variable domain in full, completed from reference TRBV15 and TRBJ1-5, reads DAMVIQNPRYQVTQFGKPVTLSCSQTLNHNVMYWYQQKSSQAPKLLFHYYDKDFNNEADTPDNFQSRRPNTSFCFLDIRSPGLGDTAMYLCATSTGSGTGGNQPQHFGDGTRLSIL.

The chain joins TRBV27 to TRBJ2-7; 14 bases map to TRBD2. This CDR3 comprises 17 residues. The V and J ends lost 5 bases and 0 bases, in that order; junction bases with no gene match: 6. The germline V gene encodes CDR1 MNHEY and CDR2 SMNVEV (reference sequence). CDR3 in amino acids: CASSGRLAGGASYEQYF. The CDR3 nucleotides are TGTGCCAGCAGTGGACGACTAGCGGGGGGGGCCTCCTACGAGCAGTACTTC.

This clone occurred once. The rearrangement uses TRBV7-2 and TRBJ2-1; D remains unclear. The CDR3 runs to 13 residues. V was shortened by 6 bases and J by 7 bases, with 13 bases between the two germline ends. From germline, CDR1 is SGHTA and CDR2 FQGNSA. CDR3 coding DNA: TGTGCCAGCAGTAGGAGTTGGGGAAATGAGCAGTTCTTC. Its translation is CASSRSWGNEQFF.

The gene calls are TRBV2 and TRBJ1-1; 9 positions match TRBD1. Trimming cost V 7 bases and J 6 bases; bases outside gene matches: 6. Germline V gene data show CDR1 as SNHLY and CDR2 as FYNNEI. The CDR3 length is 13 residues. CDR3 amino acids: CASIGDRVSEAFF. For the CDR3, the DNA is TGTGCCAGCATAGGGGACAGGGTCTCTGAAGCTTTCTTT.

This chain connects TRBV11-2 to TRBJ2-3, with no clear D. Germline loops: CDR1 SGHAT, CDR2 FQNNGV. Trimming stripped 5 bases from V and 6 bases from J, with 9 bases between. The CDR3 runs to 12 residues. DNA for the CDR3: TGTGCCAGCAGCCCGATCACGGATACGCAGTATTTT. This translates into CASSPITDTQYF.

The chain employs TRBV18 and TRBJ2-7; the match to TRBD1 covers 7 bases. The CDR3 is made up of 15 amino acids. From germline, CDR1 is KGHSH and CDR2 LQKENI. V lost 3 bases to trimming and J lost 2 bases; unmatched junction nucleotides: 7. The CDR3 nucleotides read TGTGCCAGCTCACCTTCTGGGACAGAGACCTACGAGCAGTACTTC. Its protein is CASSPSGTETYEQYF.

This clone was counted only a few times. V usage is TRBV7-2 and J usage is TRBJ2-1, with 7 bases lining up with TRBD2. Trimming took 6 bases from V and 11 from J; bases not matched to a gene: 7. Germline loops: CDR1 SGHTA, CDR2 FQGNSA. The CDR3 has 12 residues. The CDR3 DNA reads as TGTGCCAGCAGAGCTTCTAGCGGCCAGCAGTTCTTC. Its protein is CASRASSGQQFF. Looking up the rest from reference TRBV7-2 and TRBJ2-1 gives the full variable domain: GAGVSQSPSNKVTEKGKDVELRCDPISGHTALYWYRQSLGQGLEFLIYFQGNSAPDKSGLPSDRFSAERTGGSVSTLTIQRTQQEDSAVYLCASRASSGQQFFGPGTRLTVL.

The V call is TRBV28, the J call TRBJ1-3, with unresolved D. The V end was cut by 3 bases, the J end by 4 bases, with 19 bases between. Germline assignment: CDR1 MDHEN and CDR2 SYDVKM. The CDR3 covers 17 residues. CDR3 DNA sequence: TGTGCCAGCAGTTTTAATAGCGTCGCCTACGCAGGAAACACCATATATTTT. This gives the protein CASSFNSVAYAGNTIYF.

The chain joins TRBV14 to TRBJ2-1; 8 bases are shared with TRBD2. V lost 0 bases to trimming and J lost 6 bases; unmatched junction nucleotides: 10. The CDR3 runs to 17 residues. Germline V lookup: CDR1 SGHDN, CDR2 FVKESK. The CDR3 nucleotides are TGTGCCAGCAGCCAAGATCTCGGGAGGGCAGCGCGCAATGAGCAGTTCTTC. This sequence encodes CASSQDLGRAARNEQFF.